This TCR beta chain was identified in a study of blood T cells in healthy people across ages. Turning to this clonotype: Its target is unknown.

A sample-barcoded 5' primer and a J-beta primer mix were used in a second PCR of about 7 to 12 cycles. TCRdb itself ran the 5' RACE reads through MiXCR, one entry per CDR3 protein. Among fewer than 2 million distinct CDR3 sequences listed, roughly two fifths were seen once. Study conclusions and caveats: There was no known CMV status for donors, so expanded clonotype changes were possibly confounded. Per million T cells, TCR beta diversity dropped about linearly as age rose.

Material: blood. This clonotype was sampled from a human donor in good health.

CDR3 residues: CASSSRGGRTYEQYF. Written as DNA, the CDR3 is TGCGCCAGCAGCTCCAGGGGGGGACGAACGTACGAGCAGTACTTC. The chain combines TRBV5-1 with TRBJ2-7; perhaps D is TRBD1 or TRBD2 (7 bases each). Trimming took off 3 bases at V and 4 bases at J, with 17 bases between the two ends. The CDR3 is 15 residues long. CDR1 and CDR2 from the germline V gene are SGHRS and YFSETQ.